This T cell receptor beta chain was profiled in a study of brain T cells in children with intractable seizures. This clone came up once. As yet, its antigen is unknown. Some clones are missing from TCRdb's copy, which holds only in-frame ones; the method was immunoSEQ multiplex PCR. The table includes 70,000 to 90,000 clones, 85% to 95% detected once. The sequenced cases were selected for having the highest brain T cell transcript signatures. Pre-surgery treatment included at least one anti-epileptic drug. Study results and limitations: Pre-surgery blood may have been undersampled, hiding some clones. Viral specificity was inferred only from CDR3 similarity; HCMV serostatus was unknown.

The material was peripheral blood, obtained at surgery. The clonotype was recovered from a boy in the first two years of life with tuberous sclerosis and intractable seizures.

This chain's CDR3 is CASSLLRRDSNQPQHF. The CDR3 DNA reads TGTGCCAGCAGTTTATTACGACGGGACAGCAATCAGCCCCAGCATTTT. V and J are TRBV6-4 and TRBJ1-5; tentatively, D is TRBD1 (5 bases). V lost 5 bases and J lost 1, with 15 bases in between. From germline, CDR1 is MRHNA and CDR2 SNTAGT. CDR3 length: 16 amino acids.